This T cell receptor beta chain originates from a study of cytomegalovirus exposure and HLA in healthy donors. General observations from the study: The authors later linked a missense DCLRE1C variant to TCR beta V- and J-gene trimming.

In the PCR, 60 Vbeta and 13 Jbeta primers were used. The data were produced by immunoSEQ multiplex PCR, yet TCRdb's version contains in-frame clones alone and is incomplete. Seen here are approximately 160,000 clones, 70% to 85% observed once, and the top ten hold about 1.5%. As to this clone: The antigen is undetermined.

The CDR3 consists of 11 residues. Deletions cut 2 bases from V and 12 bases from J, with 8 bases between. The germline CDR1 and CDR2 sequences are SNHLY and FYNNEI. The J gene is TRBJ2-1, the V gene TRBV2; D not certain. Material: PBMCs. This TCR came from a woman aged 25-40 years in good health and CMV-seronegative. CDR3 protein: CASSEQVWQFF. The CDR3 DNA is TGTGCCAGCAGTGAACAGGTTTGGCAGTTCTTC.